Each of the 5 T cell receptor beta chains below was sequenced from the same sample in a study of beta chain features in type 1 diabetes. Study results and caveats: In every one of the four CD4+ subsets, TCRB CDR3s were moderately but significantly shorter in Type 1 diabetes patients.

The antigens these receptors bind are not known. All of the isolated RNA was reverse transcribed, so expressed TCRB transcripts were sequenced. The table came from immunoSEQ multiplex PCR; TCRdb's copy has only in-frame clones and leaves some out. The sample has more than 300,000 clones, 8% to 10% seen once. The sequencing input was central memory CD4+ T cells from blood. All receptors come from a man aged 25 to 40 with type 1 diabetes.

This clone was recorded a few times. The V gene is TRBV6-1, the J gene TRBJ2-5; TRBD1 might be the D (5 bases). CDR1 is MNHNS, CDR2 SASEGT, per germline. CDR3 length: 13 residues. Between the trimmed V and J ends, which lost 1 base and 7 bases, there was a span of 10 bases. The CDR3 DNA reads TGTGCCAGCAGTGAAGTTCTAGGGGTGACCCAGTACTTC. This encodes CASSEVLGVTQYF.

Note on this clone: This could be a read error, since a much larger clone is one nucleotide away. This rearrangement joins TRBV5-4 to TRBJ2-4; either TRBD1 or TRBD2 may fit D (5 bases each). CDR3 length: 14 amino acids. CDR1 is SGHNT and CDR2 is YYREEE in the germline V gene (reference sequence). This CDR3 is CTSSLGGRERIQYF. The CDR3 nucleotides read TGTACCAGCAGCCTGGGCGGCAGGGAGCGCATTCAGTACTTC.

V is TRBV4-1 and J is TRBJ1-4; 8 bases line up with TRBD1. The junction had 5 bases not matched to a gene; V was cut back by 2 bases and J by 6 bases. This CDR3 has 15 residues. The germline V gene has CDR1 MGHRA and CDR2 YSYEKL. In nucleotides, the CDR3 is TGCGCCAGCAGCCAACCGGACAGGGTCGATGAAAAACTGTTTTTT. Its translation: CASSQPDRVDEKLFF.

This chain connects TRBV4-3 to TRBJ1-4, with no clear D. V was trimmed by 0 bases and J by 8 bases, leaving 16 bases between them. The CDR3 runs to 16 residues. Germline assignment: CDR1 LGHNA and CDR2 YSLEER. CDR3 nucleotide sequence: TGCGCCAGCAGCCAAGATTTAAGACCCAACGGAGAAAAACTGTTTTTT. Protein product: CASSQDLRPNGEKLFF.

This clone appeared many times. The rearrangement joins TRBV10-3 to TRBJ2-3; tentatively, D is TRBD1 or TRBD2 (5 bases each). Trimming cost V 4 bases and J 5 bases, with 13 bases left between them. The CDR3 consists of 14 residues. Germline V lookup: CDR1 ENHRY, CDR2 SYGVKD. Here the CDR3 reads CAISVRAGRDTQYF. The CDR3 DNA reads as TGTGCCATCAGTGTACGGGCAGGGAGAGATACGCAGTATTTT.